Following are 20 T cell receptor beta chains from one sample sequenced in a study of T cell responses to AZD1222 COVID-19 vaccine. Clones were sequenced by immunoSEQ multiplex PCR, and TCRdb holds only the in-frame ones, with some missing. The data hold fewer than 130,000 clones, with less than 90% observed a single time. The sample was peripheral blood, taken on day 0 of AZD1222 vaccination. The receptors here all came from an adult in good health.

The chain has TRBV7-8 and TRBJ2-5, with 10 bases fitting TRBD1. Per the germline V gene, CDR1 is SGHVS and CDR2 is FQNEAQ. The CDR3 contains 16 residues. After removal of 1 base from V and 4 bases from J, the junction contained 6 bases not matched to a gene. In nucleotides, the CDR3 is TGTGCCAGCAGCTTAGTCGGGACAGGGGTGGGAGAGACCCAGTACTTC. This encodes CASSLVGTGVGETQYF.

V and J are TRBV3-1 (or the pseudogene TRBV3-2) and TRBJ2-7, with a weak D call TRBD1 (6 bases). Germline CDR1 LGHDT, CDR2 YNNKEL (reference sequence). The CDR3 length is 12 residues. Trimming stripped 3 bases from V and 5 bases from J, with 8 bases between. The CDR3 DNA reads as TGTGCCAGCAGCCAGACAGGTAACGAGCAGTACTTC. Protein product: CASSQTGNEQYF.

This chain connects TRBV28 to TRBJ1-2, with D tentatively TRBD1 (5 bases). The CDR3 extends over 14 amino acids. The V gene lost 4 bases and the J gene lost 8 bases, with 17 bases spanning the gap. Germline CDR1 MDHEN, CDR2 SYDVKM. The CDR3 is CASSSTGALGGYTF. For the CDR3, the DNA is TGTGCCAGCAGTTCCACCGGGGCCCTGGGAGGCTACACCTTC.

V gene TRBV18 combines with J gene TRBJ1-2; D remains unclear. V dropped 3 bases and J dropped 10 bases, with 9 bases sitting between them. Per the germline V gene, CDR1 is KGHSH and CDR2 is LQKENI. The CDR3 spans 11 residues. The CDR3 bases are TGTGCCAGCTCACCTCAAATGTTCTACACCTTC. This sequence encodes CASSPQMFYTF.

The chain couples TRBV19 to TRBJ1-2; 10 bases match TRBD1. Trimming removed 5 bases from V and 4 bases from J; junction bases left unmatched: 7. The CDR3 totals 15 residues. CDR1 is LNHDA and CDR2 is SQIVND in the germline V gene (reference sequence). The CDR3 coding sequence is TGTGCCAGTAGTTTCGGACAGGGGGAGAGCTATGGCTACACCTTC. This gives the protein CASSFGQGESYGYTF.

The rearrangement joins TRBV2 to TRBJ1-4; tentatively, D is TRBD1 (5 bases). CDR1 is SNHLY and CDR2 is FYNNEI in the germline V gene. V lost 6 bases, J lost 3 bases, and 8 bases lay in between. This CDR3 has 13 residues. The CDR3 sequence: CASRGGANEKLFF. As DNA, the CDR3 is TGTGCCAGCAGAGGAGGGGCTAATGAAAAACTGTTTTTT.

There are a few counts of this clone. CDR3 in DNA: TGTGCCAGTAGTATCAGAGGGGTAGCGGGGGGCCCCTACAATGAGCAGTTCTTC. It specifies CASSIRGVAGGPYNEQFF. The genes are TRBV19 and TRBJ2-1; 10 bases match TRBD2. Germline V lookup: CDR1 LNHDA, CDR2 SQIVND (reference sequence). The V segment lost 3 bases and the J segment 2 bases; nucleotides outside the gene matches: 10. The CDR3 covers 18 residues.

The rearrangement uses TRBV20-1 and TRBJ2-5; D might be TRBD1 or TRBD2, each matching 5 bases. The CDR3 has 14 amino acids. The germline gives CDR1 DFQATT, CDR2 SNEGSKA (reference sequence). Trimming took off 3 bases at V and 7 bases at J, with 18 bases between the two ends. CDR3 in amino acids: CSASHGGVGGTQYF. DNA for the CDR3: TGCAGTGCTAGTCACGGCGGCGTTGGGGGGACCCAGTACTTC.

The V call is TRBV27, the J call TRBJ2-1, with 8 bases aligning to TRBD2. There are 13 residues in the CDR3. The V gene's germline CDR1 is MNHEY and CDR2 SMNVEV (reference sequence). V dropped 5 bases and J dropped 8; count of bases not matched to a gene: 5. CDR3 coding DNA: TGTGCCAGCAGTCCCAGCGGGAGCTATGAGCAGTTCTTC. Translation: CASSPSGSYEQFF.

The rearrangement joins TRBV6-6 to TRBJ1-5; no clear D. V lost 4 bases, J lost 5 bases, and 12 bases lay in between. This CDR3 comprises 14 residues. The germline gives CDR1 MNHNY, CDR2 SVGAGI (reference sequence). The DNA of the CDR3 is TGTGCCAGCAGTTTTACAGCGCTCGATCAGCCCCAGCATTTT. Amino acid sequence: CASSFTALDQPQHF.

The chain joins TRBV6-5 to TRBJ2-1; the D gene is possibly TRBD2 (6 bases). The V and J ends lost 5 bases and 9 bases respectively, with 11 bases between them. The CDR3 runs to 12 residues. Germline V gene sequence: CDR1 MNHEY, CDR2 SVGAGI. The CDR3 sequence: CASSTLGGEQFF. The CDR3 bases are TGTGCCAGCAGTACCTTGGGGGGTGAGCAGTTCTTC.

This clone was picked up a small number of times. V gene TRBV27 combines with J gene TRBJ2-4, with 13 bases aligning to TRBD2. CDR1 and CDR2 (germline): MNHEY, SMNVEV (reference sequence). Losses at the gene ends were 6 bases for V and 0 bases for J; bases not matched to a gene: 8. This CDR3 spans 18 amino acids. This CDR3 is CASRPTSGRALAKNIQYF. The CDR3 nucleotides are TGTGCCAGCAGGCCAACTAGCGGGAGGGCCCTAGCCAAAAACATTCAGTACTTC.

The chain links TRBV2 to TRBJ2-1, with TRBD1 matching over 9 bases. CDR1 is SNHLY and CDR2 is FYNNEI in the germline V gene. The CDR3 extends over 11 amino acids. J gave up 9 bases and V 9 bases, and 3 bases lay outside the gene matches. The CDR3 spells CASDRGGEQFF. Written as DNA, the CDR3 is TGTGCCAGTGACAGGGGGGGTGAGCAGTTCTTC. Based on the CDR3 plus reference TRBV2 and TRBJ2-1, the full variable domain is EPEVTQTPSHQVTQMGQEVILRCVPISNHLYFYWYRQILGQKVEFLVSFYNNEISEKSEIFDDQFSVERPDGSNFTLKIRSTKLEDSAMYFCASDRGGEQFFGPGTRLTVL.

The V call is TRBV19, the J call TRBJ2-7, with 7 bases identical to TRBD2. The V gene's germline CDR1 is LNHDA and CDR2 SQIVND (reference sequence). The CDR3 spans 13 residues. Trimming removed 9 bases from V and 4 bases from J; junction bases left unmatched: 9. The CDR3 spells CASSRGGGYEQYF. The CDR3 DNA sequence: TGTGCCAGCAGCCGGGGCGGGGGATACGAGCAGTACTTC.

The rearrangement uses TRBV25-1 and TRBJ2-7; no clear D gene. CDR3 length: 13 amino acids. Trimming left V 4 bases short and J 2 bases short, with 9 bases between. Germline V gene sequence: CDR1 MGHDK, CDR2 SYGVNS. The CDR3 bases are TGTGCCAGCAGTGTGGGAAGCGCCTACGAGCAGTACTTC. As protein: CASSVGSAYEQYF.

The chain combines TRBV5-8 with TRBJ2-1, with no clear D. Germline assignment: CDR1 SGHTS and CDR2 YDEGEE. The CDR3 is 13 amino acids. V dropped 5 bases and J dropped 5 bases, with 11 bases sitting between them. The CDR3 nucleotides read TGTGCCAGCAGAAATGGACCCAACAATGAGCAGTTCTTC. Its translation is CASRNGPNNEQFF.

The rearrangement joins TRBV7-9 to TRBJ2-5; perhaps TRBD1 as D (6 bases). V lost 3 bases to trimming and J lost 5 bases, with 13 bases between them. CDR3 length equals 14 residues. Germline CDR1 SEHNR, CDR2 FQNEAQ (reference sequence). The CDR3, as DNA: TGTGCCAGCAGCTTTGGACAGAACATGGAGACCCAGTACTTC. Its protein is CASSFGQNMETQYF. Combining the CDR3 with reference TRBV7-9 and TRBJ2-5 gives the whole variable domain DTGVSQNPRHKITKRGQNVTFRCDPISEHNRLYWYRQTLGQGPEFLTYFQNEAQLEKSRLLSDRFSAERPKGSFSTLEIQRTEQGDSAMYLCASSFGQNMETQYFGPGTRLLVL.

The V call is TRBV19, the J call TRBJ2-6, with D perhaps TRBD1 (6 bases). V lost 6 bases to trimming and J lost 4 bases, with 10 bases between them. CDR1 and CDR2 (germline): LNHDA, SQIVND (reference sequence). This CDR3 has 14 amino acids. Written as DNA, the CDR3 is TGTGCCAGTAGCCCGCAGGGGGGGGCCAACGTCCTGACTTTC. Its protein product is CASSPQGGANVLTF.

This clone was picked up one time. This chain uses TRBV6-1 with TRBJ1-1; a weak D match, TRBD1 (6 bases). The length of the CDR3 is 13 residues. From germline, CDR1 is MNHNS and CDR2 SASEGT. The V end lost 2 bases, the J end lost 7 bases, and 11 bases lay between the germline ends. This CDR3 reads CASSEMTDSEAFF. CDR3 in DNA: TGTGCCAGCAGTGAAATGACGGACAGTGAAGCTTTCTTT.

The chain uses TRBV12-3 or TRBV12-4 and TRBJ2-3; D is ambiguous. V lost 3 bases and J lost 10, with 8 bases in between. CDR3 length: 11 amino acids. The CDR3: CASSFRYSQYF. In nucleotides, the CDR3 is TGTGCCAGCAGTTTCCGGTACTCGCAGTATTTT.